A selection of T cell receptor beta chains follows, all from one sample in a study of blood T cells in healthy people across ages. Each CDR3 protein is one row after TCRdb ran MiXCR on the 5' RACE reads. The table lists hundreds of thousands of distinct CDR3 sequences, roughly 43% of them singletons. Material for sequencing was blood. The receptors here all came from an older man in good health. The CDR3 runs from the conserved cysteine through the conserved F or W. D genes are given only for firm matches. For some rows the clone size is stated as once, few or many, or as a class when expanded; others skip it.

V	length	size	D	J	CDR3	DNA
TRBV7-2	17	few	-	TRBJ2-5	CASSLPLRTDRWGTQYF	TGTGCCAGCAGCTTACCCCTACGAACCGACCGGTGGGGGACCCAGTACTTC
TRBV20-1	14	-	-	TRBJ2-7	CSARNGGGHYEQYF	TGCAGTGCTAGGAACGGCGGGGGCCACTACGAGCAGTACTTC
TRBV6-5	15	-	-	TRBJ2-1	CASSLSGVAYNEQFF	TGTGCCAGCAGCCTATCGGGGGTTGCCTACAATGAGCAGTTCTTC
TRBV4-3	15	-	-	TRBJ2-3	CASSQVGSPTDTQYF	TGCGCCAGCAGCCAAGTCGGGTCTCCCACAGATACGCAGTATTTT
TRBV27	15	-	-	TRBJ2-1	CASSLVGARYNEQFF	TGTGCCAGCAGTTTAGTCGGGGCTCGGTATAATGAGCAGTTCTTC
TRBV2	15	many	-	TRBJ1-2	CASIARDTDNYGYTF	TGTGCCAGCATCGCACGGGATACCGATAACTATGGCTACACCTTC
TRBV6-1	16	-	TRBD2	TRBJ2-3	CASSAGLAGGTDTQYF	TGTGCCAGCAGTGCGGGACTAGCGGGGGGCACAGATACGCAGTATTTT
TRBV5-1	14	-	-	TRBJ1-2	CASSLSADNYGYTF	TGCGCCAGCAGCTTGAGTGCCGATAACTATGGCTACACCTTC
TRBV9	16	few	-	TRBJ2-3	CASSVDAASGTDTQYF	TGTGCCAGCAGCGTAGACGCGGCTAGCGGCACAGATACGCAGTATTTT
TRBV20-1	18	-	TRBD2	TRBJ2-3	CSAREGGLAGGRADTQYF	TGCAGTGCTAGAGAGGGAGGGCTAGCGGGGGGGCGAGCAGATACGCAGTATTTT
TRBV4-3	17	-	-	TRBJ1-4	CASSQDVSRVFWEKLFF	TGCGCCAGCAGCCAAGACGTTAGCAGGGTCTTCTGGGAAAAACTGTTTTTT
TRBV30	14	few	TRBD2	TRBJ2-7	CAWSVGGGAVEQYF	TGTGCCTGGAGTGTCGGGGGGGGAGCGGTCGAGCAGTACTTC
TRBV2	14	-	TRBD1	TRBJ2-5	CAGSITGGQETQYF	TGTGCCGGCAGTATCACAGGGGGCCAAGAGACCCAGTACTTC
TRBV4-3	14	-	-	TRBJ1-1	CASSQRHSNTEAFF	TGCGCCAGCAGCCAAAGACACTCGAACACTGAAGCTTTCTTT
TRBV12-3/TRBV12-4	14	-	-	TRBJ2-2	CASRQGLIAGELFF	TGTGCCAGCAGACAGGGCCTCATCGCCGGGGAGCTGTTTTTT
TRBV6-1	17	few	TRBD1	TRBJ2-3	CASSATGTGVFADTQYF	TGTGCCAGCAGTGCGACCGGGACAGGGGTTTTTGCAGATACGCAGTATTTT
TRBV9	15	many	-	TRBJ1-6	CASSVGWGRNSPLHF	TGTGCCAGCAGCGTAGGCTGGGGACGAAATTCACCCCTCCACTTT
TRBV28	13	-	-	TRBJ1-2	CASRGRGIHGYTF	TGTGCCAGCAGAGGCAGGGGTATCCATGGCTACACCTTC
TRBV4-2	17	few	TRBD1	TRBJ2-3	CASSHLRTGVGTDTQYF	TGTGCCAGCAGCCACTTGCGGACAGGGGTTGGAACAGATACGCAGTATTTT
TRBV24-1	13	-	-	TRBJ2-1	CATSDPPSNEQFF	TGTGCCACCAGTGATCCCCCAAGTAATGAGCAGTTCTTC
TRBV3-1	14	-	-	TRBJ2-1	CASSPPGSSDEQFF	TGTGCCAGCAGCCCTCCGGGGAGCAGCGATGAGCAGTTCTTC
TRBV27	15	few	-	TRBJ2-1	CASTERVSSYNEQFF	TGTGCCAGCACAGAGCGAGTTAGCTCCTACAATGAGCAGTTCTTC
TRBV3-1	16	few	TRBD2	TRBJ2-3	CASSQGLAGGPATKYF	TGTGCCAGCAGCCAGGGACTAGCGGGGGGGCCCGCTACCAAGTATTTT
TRBV15	15	few	-	TRBJ2-5	CATSRVGFGEETQYF	TGTGCCACCAGCAGAGTGGGATTTGGGGAAGAGACCCAGTACTTC
TRBV5-1	15	few	TRBD2	TRBJ2-1	CASWPSGQTYNEQFF	TGCGCCAGCTGGCCTAGCGGACAAACCTACAATGAGCAGTTCTTC
TRBV6-5	14	-	-	TRBJ2-5	CASRLFLRGETQYF	TGTGCCAGCCGGCTTTTCTTAAGAGGGGAGACCCAGTACTTC
TRBV25-1	15	-	TRBD1	TRBJ1-1	CASSEWGGQGAEAFF	TGTGCCAGCAGTGAATGGGGGGGTCAGGGGGCTGAAGCTTTCTTT
TRBV6-2/TRBV6-3	15	-	TRBD2	TRBJ2-1	CASSRHGLDYNEQFF	TGTGCCAGCAGCCGGCACGGACTAGACTACAATGAGCAGTTCTTC
TRBV14	13	-	-	TRBJ2-7	CASSQDRQVEQYF	TGTGCCAGCAGCCAAGATAGACAGGTTGAGCAGTACTTC
TRBV4-3	16	many	-	TRBJ1-4	CASSQEGARRYEELFF	TGCGCCAGCAGCCAAGAAGGGGCCAGGAGGTATGAAGAACTGTTTTTT
TRBV4-1	17	-	TRBD1	TRBJ1-2	CASSARTGVNLAIGYTF	TGCGCCAGCAGCGCCCGGACAGGGGTGAATCTGGCTATAGGCTACACCTTC
TRBV16	16	few	TRBD1	TRBJ1-6	CASSQTGGSYNSPLHF	TGTGCCAGCAGCCAAACAGGGGGCTCCTATAATTCACCCCTCCACTTT
TRBV3-1	15	-	TRBD2	TRBJ2-5	CASSPWGSGEETQYF	TGTGCCAGCAGTCCCTGGGGTAGCGGGGAAGAGACCCAGTACTTC
TRBV20-1	15	many	-	TRBJ2-7	CSARDIGGQTYEQYF	TGCAGTGCTAGAGATATAGGGGGACAAACCTACGAGCAGTACTTC
TRBV6-2/TRBV6-3	14	few	-	TRBJ1-2	CASSYSGHAYGYTF	TGTGCCAGCAGTTACTCAGGACACGCCTATGGCTACACCTTC